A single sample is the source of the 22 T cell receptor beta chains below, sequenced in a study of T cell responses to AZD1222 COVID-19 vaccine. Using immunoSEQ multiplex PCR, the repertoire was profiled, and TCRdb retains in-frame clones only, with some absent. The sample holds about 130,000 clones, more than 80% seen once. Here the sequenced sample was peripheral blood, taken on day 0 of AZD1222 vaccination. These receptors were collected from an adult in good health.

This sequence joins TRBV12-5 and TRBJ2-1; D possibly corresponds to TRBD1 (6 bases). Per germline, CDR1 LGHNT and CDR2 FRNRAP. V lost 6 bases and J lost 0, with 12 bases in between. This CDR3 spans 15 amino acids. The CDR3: CASGPGTLSYNEQFF. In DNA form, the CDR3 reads TGTGCTAGTGGCCCCGGGACACTCTCCTACAATGAGCAGTTCTTC.

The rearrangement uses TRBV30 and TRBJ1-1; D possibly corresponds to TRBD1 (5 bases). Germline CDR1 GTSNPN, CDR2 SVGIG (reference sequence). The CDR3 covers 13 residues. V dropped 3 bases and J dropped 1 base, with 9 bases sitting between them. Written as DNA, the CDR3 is TGTGCCTGGAGAGGGACCCCGAACACTGAAGCTTTCTTT. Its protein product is CAWRGTPNTEAFF.

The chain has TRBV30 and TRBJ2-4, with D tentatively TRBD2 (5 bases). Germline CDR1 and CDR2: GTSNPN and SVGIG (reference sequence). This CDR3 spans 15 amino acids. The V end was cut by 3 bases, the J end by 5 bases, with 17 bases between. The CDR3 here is CAWRRGLGKENIQYF. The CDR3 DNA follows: TGTGCCTGGAGGAGAGGGCTGGGAAAGGAAAACATTCAGTACTTC. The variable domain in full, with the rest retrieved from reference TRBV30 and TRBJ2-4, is SQTIHQWPATLVQPVGSPLSLECTVEGTSNPNLYWYRQAAGRGLQLLFYSVGIGQISSEVPQNLSASRPQDRQFILSSKKLLLSDSGFYLCAWRRGLGKENIQYFGAGTRLSVL.

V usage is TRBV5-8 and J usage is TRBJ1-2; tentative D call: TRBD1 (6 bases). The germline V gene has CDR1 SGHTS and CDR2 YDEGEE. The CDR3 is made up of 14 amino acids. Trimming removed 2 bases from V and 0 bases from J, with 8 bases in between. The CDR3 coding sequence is TGTGCCAGCAGCTTCGGGGGCCCTAACTATGGCTACACCTTC. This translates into CASSFGGPNYGYTF. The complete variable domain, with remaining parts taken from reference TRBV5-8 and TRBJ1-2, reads EAGVTQSPTHLIKTRGQQATLRCSPISGHTSVYWYQQALGLGLQFLLWYDEGEERNRGNFPPRFSGRQFPNYSSELNVNALELEDSALYLCASSFGGPNYGYTFGSGTRLTVV.

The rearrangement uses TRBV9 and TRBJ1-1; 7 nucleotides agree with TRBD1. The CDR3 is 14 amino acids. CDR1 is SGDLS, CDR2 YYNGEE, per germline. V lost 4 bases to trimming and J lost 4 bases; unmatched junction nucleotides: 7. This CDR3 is CASSPRQGSTEAFF. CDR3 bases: TGTGCCAGCAGCCCCCGACAGGGCAGCACTGAAGCTTTCTTT.

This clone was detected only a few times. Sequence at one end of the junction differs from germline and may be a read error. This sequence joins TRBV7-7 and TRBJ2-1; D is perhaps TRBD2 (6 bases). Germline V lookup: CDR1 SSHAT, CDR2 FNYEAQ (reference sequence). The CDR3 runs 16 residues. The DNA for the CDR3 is TGTGCTAGCAGCTCCTCCGTGGGTAGCGGCTACAATGAGCAGTTCTTC. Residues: CASSSSVGSGYNEQFF.

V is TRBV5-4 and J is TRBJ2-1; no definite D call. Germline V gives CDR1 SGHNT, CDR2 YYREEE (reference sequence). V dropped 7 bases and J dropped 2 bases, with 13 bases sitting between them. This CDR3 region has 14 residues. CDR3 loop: CASRPVGPYNEQFF. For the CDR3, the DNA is TGTGCCAGCCGACCCGTGGGTCCCTACAATGAGCAGTTCTTC. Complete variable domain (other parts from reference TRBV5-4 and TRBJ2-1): ETGVTQSPTHLIKTRGQQVTLRCSSQSGHNTVSWYQQALGQGPQFIFQYYREEENGRGNFPPRFSGLQFPNYSSELNVNALELDDSALYLCASRPVGPYNEQFFGPGTRLTVL.

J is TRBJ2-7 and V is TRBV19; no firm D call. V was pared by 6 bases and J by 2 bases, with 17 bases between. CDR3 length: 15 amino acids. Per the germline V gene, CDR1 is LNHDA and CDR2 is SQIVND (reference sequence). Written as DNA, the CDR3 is TGTGCCAGTAGGCGAACGATAGGACCAGCCTACGAGCAGTACTTC. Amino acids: CASRRTIGPAYEQYF.

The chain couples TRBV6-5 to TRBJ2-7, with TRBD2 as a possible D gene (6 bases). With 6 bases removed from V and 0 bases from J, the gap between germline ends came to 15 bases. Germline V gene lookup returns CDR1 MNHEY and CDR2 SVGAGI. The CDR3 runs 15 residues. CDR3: CASRVAAVRSYEQYF. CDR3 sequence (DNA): TGTGCCAGCAGAGTAGCGGCGGTGCGCTCCTACGAGCAGTACTTC.

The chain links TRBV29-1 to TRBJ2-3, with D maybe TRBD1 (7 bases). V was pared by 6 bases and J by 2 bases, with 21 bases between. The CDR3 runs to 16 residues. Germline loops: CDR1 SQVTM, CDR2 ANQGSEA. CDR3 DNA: TGCAGCGTCCGAGGGGCCAGGGGGGCTCCCACAGATACGCAGTATTTT. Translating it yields CSVRGARGAPTDTQYF.

The chain's CDR3 is CATSDHRNTIYF. The CDR3 DNA reads TGTGCCACCAGTGATCACAGAAACACCATATATTTT. The chain is built from TRBV24-1 and TRBJ1-3; D ambiguous. The V end lost 3 bases, the J end lost 5 bases, and 4 bases lay between the germline ends. Germline V gene data show CDR1 as KGHDR and CDR2 as SFDVKD. CDR3 size: 12 residues.

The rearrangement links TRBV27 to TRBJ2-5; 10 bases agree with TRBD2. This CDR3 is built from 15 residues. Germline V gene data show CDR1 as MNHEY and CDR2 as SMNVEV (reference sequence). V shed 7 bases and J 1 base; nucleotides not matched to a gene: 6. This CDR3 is CASNVAGGIQETQYF. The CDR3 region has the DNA TGTGCCAGCAATGTAGCGGGAGGCATCCAAGAGACCCAGTACTTC.

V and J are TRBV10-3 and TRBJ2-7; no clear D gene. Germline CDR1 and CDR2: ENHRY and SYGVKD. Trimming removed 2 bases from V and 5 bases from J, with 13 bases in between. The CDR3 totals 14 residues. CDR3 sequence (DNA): TGTGCCATCAGTGAGAGTAAGGGCCCCCACGAGCAGTACTTC. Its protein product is CAISESKGPHEQYF.

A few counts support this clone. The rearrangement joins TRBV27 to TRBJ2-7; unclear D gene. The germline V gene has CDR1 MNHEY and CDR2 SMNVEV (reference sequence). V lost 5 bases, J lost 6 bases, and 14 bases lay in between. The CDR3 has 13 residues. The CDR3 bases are TGTGCCAGCAGTCTTCCGGAAATTGGCGAGCAGTACTTC. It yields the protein CASSLPEIGEQYF.

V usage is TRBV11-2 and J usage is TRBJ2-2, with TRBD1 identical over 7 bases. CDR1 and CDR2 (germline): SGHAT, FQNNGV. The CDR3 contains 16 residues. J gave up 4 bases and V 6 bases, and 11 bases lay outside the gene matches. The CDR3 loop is CASSVDRARSTGELFF. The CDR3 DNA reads TGTGCCAGCAGTGTCGACAGGGCACGGTCCACCGGGGAGCTGTTTTTT.

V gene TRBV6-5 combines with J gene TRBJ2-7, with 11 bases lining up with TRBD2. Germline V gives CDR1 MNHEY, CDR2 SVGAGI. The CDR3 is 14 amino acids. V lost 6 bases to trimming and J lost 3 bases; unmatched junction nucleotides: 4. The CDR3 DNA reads TGTGCCAGCAGGGTAGCGGGAGGGTACTACGAGCAGTACTTC. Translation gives CASRVAGGYYEQYF.

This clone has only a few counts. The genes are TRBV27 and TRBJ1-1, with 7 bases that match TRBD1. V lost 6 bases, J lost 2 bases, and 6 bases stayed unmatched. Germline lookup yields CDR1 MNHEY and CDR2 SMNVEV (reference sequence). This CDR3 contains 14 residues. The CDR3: CASSLTGLNTEAFF. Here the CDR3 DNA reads TGTGCCAGCAGCTTGACAGGGCTAAACACTGAAGCTTTCTTT.

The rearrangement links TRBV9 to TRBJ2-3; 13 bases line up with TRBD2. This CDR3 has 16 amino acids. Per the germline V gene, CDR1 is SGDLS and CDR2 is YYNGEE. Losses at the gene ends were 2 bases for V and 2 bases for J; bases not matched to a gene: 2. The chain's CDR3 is CASSVTSGRATDTQYF. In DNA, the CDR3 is TGTGCCAGCAGCGTTACTAGCGGGAGGGCCACAGATACGCAGTATTTT. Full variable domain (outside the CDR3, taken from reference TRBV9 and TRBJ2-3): DSGVTQTPKHLITATGQRVTLRCSPRSGDLSVYWYQQSLDQGLQFLIQYYNGEERAKGNILERFSAQQFPDLHSELNLSSLELGDSALYFCASSVTSGRATDTQYFGPGTRLTVL.

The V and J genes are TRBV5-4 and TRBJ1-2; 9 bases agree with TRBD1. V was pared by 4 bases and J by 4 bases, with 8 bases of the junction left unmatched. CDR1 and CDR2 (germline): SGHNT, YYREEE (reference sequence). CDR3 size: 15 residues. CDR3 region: CASSTAGQGGYGYTF. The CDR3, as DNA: TGTGCCAGCAGCACAGCGGGACAGGGTGGCTATGGCTACACCTTC. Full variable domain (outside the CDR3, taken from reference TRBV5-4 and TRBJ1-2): ETGVTQSPTHLIKTRGQQVTLRCSSQSGHNTVSWYQQALGQGPQFIFQYYREEENGRGNFPPRFSGLQFPNYSSELNVNALELDDSALYLCASSTAGQGGYGYTFGSGTRLTVV.

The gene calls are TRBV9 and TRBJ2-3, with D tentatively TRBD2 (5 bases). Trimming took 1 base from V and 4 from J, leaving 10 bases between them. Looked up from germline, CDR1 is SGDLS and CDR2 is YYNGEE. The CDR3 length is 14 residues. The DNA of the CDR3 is TGTGCCAGCAGCGTACTAGCATCAGCAGATACGCAGTATTTT. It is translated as CASSVLASADTQYF.

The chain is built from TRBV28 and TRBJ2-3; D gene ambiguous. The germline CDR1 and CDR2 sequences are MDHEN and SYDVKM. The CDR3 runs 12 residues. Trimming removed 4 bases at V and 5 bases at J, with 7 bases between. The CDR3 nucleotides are TGTGCCAGCAGTTCCGGAAGAGATACGCAGTATTTT. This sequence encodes CASSSGRDTQYF.

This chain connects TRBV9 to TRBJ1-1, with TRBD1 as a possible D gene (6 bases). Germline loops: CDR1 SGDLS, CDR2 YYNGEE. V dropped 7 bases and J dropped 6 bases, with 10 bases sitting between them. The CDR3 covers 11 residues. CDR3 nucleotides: TGTGCCAGCGAAGGGGGGGCTGAAGCTTTCTTT. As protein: CASEGGAEAFF.